This T cell receptor beta chain stems from a study of blood T cell repertoires in COVID-19. CDR1 is LGHDT and CDR2 is YNNKEL in the germline V gene (reference sequence). The CDR3 runs to 15 residues. The junction had 2 bases not matched to a gene; V was cut back by 1 base and J by 3 bases. Assay used: immunoSEQ multiplex PCR; TCRdb lists only in-frame clones, some missing. The sample lists over 200,000 clones; more than 85% were seen once. This clonotype originated in a man in his forties with active or convalescent COVID-19. The sample comprised peripheral blood. The chain combines TRBV3-1 (or the pseudogene TRBV3-2) with TRBJ1-5; TRBD1 agrees at 8 bases. The CDR3 nucleotides are TGTGCCAGCAGCCAAGGGGACAGGAACAATCAGCCCCAGCATTTT. Protein sequence: CASSQGDRNNQPQHF.